Listed below are T cell receptor beta chains from one sample, sequenced in a study of patients and donors after allogeneic stem cell transplantation. MiXCR, applied by TCRdb to the RT-PCR reads, yields one record per CDR3 protein. The sample contains some 880,000 distinct CDR3 sequences, about a sixth of which appear only once. Sequencing input: blood, either unsorted or a sorted T cell fraction (not recorded which). The source is a human donor who was either an allogeneic HSCT recipient or a stem cell or donor lymphocyte infusion donor (not recorded which). It is not recorded whose cells these are; they may come from a transplant donor. Both conserved end residues are part of each CDR3. A D gene is named only where the DNA matches it firmly. Expanded clones are given a class, and other clones once, few, many or no size at all.

TRBJ2-3 | - | TRBV27 | - | CASSSTLAADTQYF | TGTGCCAGCAGTTCGACTCTCGCAGCAGATACGCAGTATTTT
TRBJ2-1 | few | TRBV10-3 | - | CAISQGSSYNEQFF | TGTGCCATCAGCCAGGGAAGCTCCTACAATGAGCAGTTCTTC
TRBJ1-4 | - | TRBV5-5 | - | CASSITDATNEKLFF | TGTGCCAGCAGCATCACAGATGCAACTAATGAAAAACTGTTTTTT
TRBJ2-7 | - | TRBV20-1 | TRBD1 | CSARDRDRGQVSEQYF | TGCAGTGCTAGAGATAGGGACAGAGGCCAGGTATCCGAGCAGTACTTC
TRBJ2-7 | few | TRBV5-6 | - | CASSLTFGYEQYF | TGTGCCAGCAGCTTGACGTTTGGCTACGAGCAGTACTTC
TRBJ2-7 | few | TRBV20-1 | TRBD1 | CSASGTGPREQYF | TGCAGTGCTAGTGGGACAGGGCCTCGTGAGCAGTACTTC
TRBJ2-7 | - | TRBV4-2 | TRBD2 | CASSQTSGIIEQYF | TGTGCCAGCAGCCAGACTAGCGGGATTATCGAGCAGTACTTC
TRBJ1-3 | few | TRBV4-3 | - | CASSQAFTESSGNTIYF | TGCGCCAGCAGCCAAGCTTTTACGGAGAGCTCTGGAAACACCATATATTTT
TRBJ1-4 | - | TRBV7-3 | - | CASSEGTNEKLFF | TGTGCCAGCAGCGAGGGGACTAATGAAAAACTGTTTTTT
TRBJ1-1 | many | TRBV6-4 | - | CASSAREFGKNTEAFF | TGTGCCAGCAGTGCCCGGGAATTCGGTAAGAACACTGAAGCTTTCTTT
TRBJ1-2 | many | TRBV27 | - | CASSEHRNNYGYTF | TGTGCCAGCAGTGAACACAGGAATAACTATGGCTACACCTTC
TRBJ2-1 | few | TRBV21-1 | - | CASSDRTSGVEQFF | TGTGCCAGCAGCGACCGGACTAGCGGGGTTGAGCAGTTCTTC
TRBJ2-3 | - | TRBV25-1 | TRBD2 | CASRRGWSGGSTDTQYF | TGTGCCAGCAGGAGGGGATGGAGCGGGGGAAGCACAGATACGCAGTATTTT
TRBJ2-1 | many | TRBV24-1 | - | CATSDPGFRGGEQFF | TGTGCCACCAGTGATCCGGGATTCAGGGGGGGTGAGCAGTTCTTC
TRBJ1-5 | few | TRBV12-3/TRBV12-4 | TRBD1 | CASSLEPWDRVSGYGNQPQHF | TGTGCCAGCAGTTTAGAGCCGTGGGACAGGGTTAGCGGTTACGGCAATCAGCCCCAGCATTTT
TRBJ1-3 | many | TRBV12-3/TRBV12-4 | TRBD1 | CASSLSGGVSGNTIYF | TGTGCCAGCAGTTTATCAGGGGGCGTATCGGGAAACACCATATATTTT
TRBJ1-1 | - | TRBV4-1 | - | CASSQGAGWTEAFF | TGCGCCAGCAGCCAAGGGGCAGGTTGGACTGAAGCTTTCTTT
TRBJ1-1 | few | TRBV20-1 | - | CSATRMNTEAFF | TGCAGTGCGACTCGGATGAACACTGAAGCTTTCTTT
TRBJ2-3 | few | TRBV12-3/TRBV12-4 | TRBD2 | CASSFERGAILGGTDTQYF | TGTGCCAGCAGTTTTGAGCGGGGGGCCATCCTAGGCGGCACAGATACGCAGTATTTT
TRBJ1-5 | many | TRBV20-1 | - | CSARTQGNQPQHF | TGCAGTGCTCGCACTCAGGGGAATCAGCCCCAGCATTTT
TRBJ2-7 | many | TRBV20-1 | TRBD2 | CSARGLLAGAYEQYF | TGCAGTGCTAGAGGTTTACTAGCGGGGGCCTACGAGCAGTACTTC
TRBJ1-2 | few | TRBV5-1 | - | CASSLGGGIDYGYTF | TGCGCCAGCAGCTTGGGGGGGGGGATCGACTATGGCTACACCTTC
TRBJ2-3 | - | TRBV29-1 | - | CSVGLNPGVADTQYF | TGCAGCGTCGGCCTTAATCCAGGGGTAGCAGATACGCAGTATTTT
TRBJ1-2 | - | TRBV29-1 | - | CSDTTGNYGYTF | TGCAGTGATACTACAGGGAACTATGGCTACACCTTC
TRBJ2-7 | few | TRBV12-5 | TRBD2 | CASGLTSGSTYEQYF | TGTGCTAGTGGTTTGACTAGCGGGAGCACCTACGAGCAGTACTTC
TRBJ2-3 | many | TRBV10-3 | TRBD2 | CAINLAGVGDTQYF | TGTGCCATCAACCTAGCGGGAGTTGGAGATACGCAGTATTTT
TRBJ2-5 | - | TRBV12-3/TRBV12-4 | - | CASSANRWETQYF | TGTGCCAGCAGTGCTAATCGGTGGGAGACCCAGTACTTC
TRBJ1-5 | few | TRBV29-1 | - | CSVSGGGHQPQHF | TGCAGCGTGTCGGGAGGGGGACATCAGCCCCAGCATTTT
TRBJ2-2 | few | TRBV9 | - | CASSVVGGPLTGELFF | TGTGCCAGCAGCGTAGTTGGGGGGCCTTTGACCGGGGAGCTGTTTTTT
TRBJ2-7 | few | TRBV11-1 | - | CASSSPTGFAYEQYF | TGTGCCAGCAGCTCCCCAACAGGGTTTGCCTACGAGCAGTACTTC
TRBJ2-5 | - | TRBV19 | - | CASSSRPETQYF | TGTGCCAGTAGTTCACGCCCGGAGACCCAGTACTTC
TRBJ1-1 | many | TRBV5-6 | - | CASLVGRNTEAFF | TGTGCCAGCCTGGTGGGACGGAACACTGAAGCTTTCTTT
TRBJ1-1 | - | TRBV6-1 | - | CASSPPLNRLNTEAFF | TGTGCCAGCAGTCCCCCGCTAAACCGTTTGAACACTGAAGCTTTCTTT
TRBJ2-3 | - | TRBV28 | TRBD1 | CASSLDQGVEFRTDTQYF | TGTGCCAGCAGTTTAGACCAGGGGGTCGAGTTTCGCACAGATACGCAGTATTTT
TRBJ2-1 | many | TRBV7-9 | TRBD1 | CASSLGGGVVNEQFF | TGTGCCAGCAGCTTAGGAGGGGGCGTTGTCAATGAGCAGTTCTTC
TRBJ2-5 | - | TRBV27 | - | CASSTRGAQYF | TGTGCCAGCAGTACTCGAGGGGCCCAGTACTTC
TRBJ2-6 | - | TRBV27 | - | CASSLRNDLSGANVLTF | TGTGCCAGCAGTTTACGAAACGACCTCTCTGGGGCCAACGTCCTGACTTTC
TRBJ2-1 | - | TRBV5-4 | TRBD2 | CASSSSGGNYNEQFF | TGTGCCAGCAGCTCAAGCGGGGGCAACTACAATGAGCAGTTCTTC
TRBJ2-7 | few | TRBV5-5 | TRBD1 | CASSLEAGGNEQYF | TGTGCCAGCAGCTTGGAAGCAGGGGGCAACGAGCAGTACTTC
TRBJ1-1 | few | TRBV5-1 | - | CASSLGKPELEAFF | TGCGCCAGCAGCCTGGGGAAACCCGAGCTTGAAGCTTTCTTT
TRBJ2-1 | few | TRBV20-1 | - | CSARSGSVYNEQFF | TGCAGTGCTAGAAGTGGGAGTGTCTACAATGAGCAGTTCTTC
TRBJ2-3 | - | TRBV3-1 | - | CASSQDTARGDTQYF | TGTGCCAGCAGCCAAGATACAGCTAGAGGAGATACGCAGTATTTT
TRBJ1-1 | few | TRBV20-1 | - | CSASRGTRGSTEAFF | TGCAGTGCTAGTCGGGGCACCCGCGGGAGCACTGAAGCTTTCTTT
TRBJ1-1 | many | TRBV12-3/TRBV12-4 | TRBD1 | CASSPRDRGDTEAFF | TGTGCCAGCAGTCCACGGGACAGGGGGGACACTGAAGCTTTCTTT
TRBJ2-7 | few | TRBV25-1 | TRBD1 | CASSDPGQGTYEQYF | TGTGCCAGCAGTGATCCGGGACAGGGGACCTACGAGCAGTACTTC
TRBJ2-7 | few | TRBV6-2/TRBV6-3 | TRBD2 | CASRLAGASGEQYF | TGTGCCAGCAGACTAGCGGGGGCGTCAGGGGAGCAGTACTTC
TRBJ1-2 | few | TRBV7-2 | TRBD1 | CASSLVWTGLLYGYTF | TGTGCCAGCAGCTTAGTTTGGACAGGGCTTCTCTATGGCTACACCTTC
TRBJ2-7 | few | TRBV2 | - | CASSVTGKRSHEQYF | TGTGCCAGCAGTGTGACCGGCAAAAGGTCCCACGAGCAGTACTTC
TRBJ1-5 | - | TRBV7-2 | TRBD1 | CASSSDRAQPQHF | TGTGCCAGCAGCTCAGACAGGGCTCAGCCCCAGCATTTT
TRBJ2-6 | few | TRBV24-1 | - | CATGSGANVLTF | TGTGCCACCGGCTCTGGGGCCAACGTCCTGACTTTC
TRBJ2-1 | few | TRBV11-2 | - | CASSLTPGRRAHDEQFF | TGTGCCAGCAGCTTAACCCCTGGTAGGCGGGCGCACGATGAGCAGTTCTTC
TRBJ1-5 | - | TRBV7-2 | - | CASSPGGGLRQPQHF | TGTGCCAGCAGCCCTGGGGGGGGGCTCAGGCAGCCCCAGCATTTT
TRBJ2-7 | - | TRBV11-1 | TRBD2 | CASSSHSSGVSYEQYF | TGTGCCAGCAGCTCCCATTCGAGCGGGGTCTCCTACGAGCAGTACTTC
TRBJ2-2 | - | TRBV12-3/TRBV12-4 | TRBD1 | CASRSDRGAGELFF | TGTGCCAGCAGATCGGACAGGGGAGCAGGGGAGCTGTTTTTT
TRBJ1-2 | few | TRBV9 | - | CASSVAAIGYTF | TGTGCCAGCAGCGTAGCGGCGATAGGCTACACCTTC
TRBJ2-3 | - | TRBV24-1 | - | CATSDWAVSSRTDTQYF | TGTGCCACCAGTGATTGGGCGGTCAGCTCGAGAACAGATACGCAGTATTTT
TRBJ2-1 | - | TRBV7-9 | - | CASSQTGVSYNEQFF | TGTGCCAGCAGCCAAACGGGAGTCTCCTACAATGAGCAGTTCTTC
TRBJ1-1 | - | TRBV27 | - | CASRQNGGVEAFF | TGTGCCAGCAGGCAAAACGGGGGGGTGGAAGCTTTCTTT
TRBJ2-7 | many | TRBV25-1 | TRBD1 | CASSELSEVQGSGEQYF | TGTGCCAGCAGTGAATTATCCGAGGTACAGGGGTCGGGAGAGCAGTACTTC